What follows describes a single T cell receptor (beta chain). What it binds is unknown. These data come from a study of Ad26.COV2.S vaccination and SARS-CoV-2 variants. About the research overall: The COV1001 Ad26.COV2.S trial arm included the donor. Recipients of Ad26.COV2.S got it intramuscularly, once or twice 56 days apart.

The length of the CDR3 is 13 residues. The germline V gene encodes CDR1 LNHNV and CDR2 YYDKDF (reference sequence). Trimming stripped 3 bases from V and 4 bases from J, with 7 bases between. Study results and limitations: Among vaccine recipients, spike-specific TCR breadth exceeded that of placebo recipients. Participants given vaccine showed non-spike TCR breadth similar to that of placebo recipients.

The treatment here: approximately 18 received Ad26.COV2.S at low or high dose, single or two shots; about 5 received placebo; per-sample allocation not given. Specimen acquisition occurred on day 63 following the initial vaccine or placebo injection. Here immunoSEQ multiplex PCR was the method, and the copy in TCRdb shows in-frame clones only, minus some. Of about 480,000 clones listed, around 88% are singletons. This receptor was obtained from a person between 18 and 65 years old who received the Ad26.COV2.S COVID-19 vaccine or a placebo. The chain joins TRBV15 to TRBJ2-1; tentative D call: TRBD1 (6 bases). The material was peripheral blood, obtained in a trial of Ad26.COV2.S vaccine versus placebo. The CDR3 DNA reads TGTGCCACCAGCAGTCAGGGGTACAATGAGCAGTTCTTC. Translating gives CATSSQGYNEQFF.